This T cell receptor (beta chain) was documented in a study of shared T cell receptors in the human thymus. Repertoires were generated with immunoSEQ multiplex PCR, while TCRdb's copy carries only in-frame clones and drops some. The repertoire holds some 720,000 clones, with more than 75% as singletons. The CDR3 contains 14 residues. J lost 8 bases, V lost 6 bases, and 10 bases had no gene match. Germline V gives CDR1 MNHEY, CDR2 SMNVEV (reference sequence). The data were also submitted as part of a second study, on human thymus T cells. In that study: Resections obtained during corrective heart surgery supplied the thymus tissue. Unrelated people showed highly overlapping thymic repertoires, related research reported.

This receptor was identified in a boy in the first two years of life with a congenital heart defect. The sample was thymocytes. V usage is TRBV27 and J usage is TRBJ2-4; 7 positions agree with TRBD1. The CDR3 is CASSRGLGWDIQYF. Written as DNA, the CDR3 is TGTGCCAGCAGCAGGGGGTTAGGGTGGGACATTCAGTACTTC.